One and the same sample provided the 26 T cell receptor beta chains below, sequenced in a study of blood T cell repertoires in COVID-19. The method was immunoSEQ multiplex PCR; TCRdb's version includes in-frame clones alone and lacks a portion of them. This repertoire shows roughly 200,000 clones, around 87% found once; its top ten account for less than 3.5%. Sequences were obtained from peripheral blood. These TCRs come from a man aged 35-49 years with active or convalescent COVID-19.

The rearrangement joins TRBV4-1 to TRBJ1-2; TRBD1 matches 9 bases. The CDR3 loop spans 15 amino acids. Germline-derived CDR1 and CDR2 are MGHRA and YSYEKL. Losses at the gene ends were 2 bases for V and 8 bases for J; bases not matched to a gene: 9. CDR3 region: CASSQLQGALKGYTF. The CDR3 DNA is TGCGCCAGCAGCCAATTACAGGGGGCGCTTAAAGGCTACACCTTC.

This chain uses TRBV7-8 with TRBJ1-5, with unresolved D. V was clipped by 5 bases and J by 1 base, with 15 bases between them. The CDR3 covers 16 residues. Germline CDR1 is SGHVS and CDR2 is FQNEAQ. This CDR3 is CASSPGLTGSNQPQHF. The DNA of the CDR3 is TGTGCCAGCAGCCCCGGGTTGACTGGGAGCAATCAGCCCCAGCATTTT.

CDR3: CASSLEQLETQYF. The CDR3 bases are TGTGCCAGCAGCTTAGAACAGTTGGAGACCCAGTACTTC. The V gene is TRBV7-2, the J gene TRBJ2-5; no reliable D call. Trimming took 1 base from V and 5 from J, leaving 8 bases between them. Germline V gives CDR1 SGHTA, CDR2 FQGNSA. The CDR3 has 13 residues.

The CDR3 DNA follows: TGCAGCGTTCGCGGCCGTTTGAGGACTGAAGCTTTCTTT. Its translation: CSVRGRLRTEAFF. The V and J genes are TRBV29-1 and TRBJ1-1, with D unresolved. Germline V gene sequence: CDR1 SQVTM, CDR2 ANQGSEA. The V end lost 5 bases, the J end lost 5 bases, and 15 bases lay between the germline ends. This CDR3 contains 13 residues.

V is TRBV6-6 and J is TRBJ1-1; 10 bases match TRBD1. This CDR3 spans 13 amino acids. The V and J ends lost 8 bases and 1 base, in that order; junction bases with no gene match: 1. CDR1 MNHNY and CDR2 SVGAGI come from the germline V gene (reference sequence). For the CDR3, the DNA is TGTGCCAGCGGGACAGGGGAGAACACTGAAGCTTTCTTT. It encodes CASGTGENTEAFF.

The rearrangement links TRBV9 to TRBJ1-6; unclear D gene. CDR1 and CDR2 from the germline V gene are SGDLS and YYNGEE. Trimming removed 4 bases at V and 0 bases at J, with 11 bases between. CDR3 size: 16 residues. The CDR3 reads CASSPMSHSYNSPLHF. CDR3 nucleotides: TGTGCCAGCAGCCCCATGTCCCACTCCTATAATTCACCCCTCCACTTT.

This chain connects TRBV27 to TRBJ2-1; TRBD1 aligns across 7 bases. After removal of 3 bases from V and 9 bases from J, the junction contained 5 bases not matched to a gene. CDR1 and CDR2 (germline): MNHEY, SMNVEV (reference sequence). The CDR3 totals 13 residues. CDR3 residues: CASSFATGVEQFF. The CDR3 DNA follows: TGTGCCAGCAGTTTTGCCACAGGGGTTGAGCAGTTCTTC.

This clone was found a few times. The V call is TRBV9, the J call TRBJ2-3; D is perhaps TRBD2 (6 bases). Germline-derived CDR1 and CDR2 are SGDLS and YYNGEE. The ends were cut back, 5 bases at V and 0 bases at J, with 10 bases in the middle. The CDR3 has 14 residues. The CDR3 DNA reads TGTGCCAGCAGTGAACTAGCTAGCACAGATACGCAGTATTTT. This codes for CASSELASTDTQYF.

V is TRBV7-2 and J is TRBJ1-2, with 11 bases matching TRBD1. CDR1 and CDR2 (germline): SGHTA, FQGNSA. Unmatched junction bases numbered 1, after V lost 1 base and J lost 3 bases. The CDR3 covers 15 residues. In nucleotides, the CDR3 is TGTGCCAGCAGCTTAGAGGGACAGGGGGACTATGGCTACACCTTC. Residues: CASSLEGQGDYGYTF.

The V and J genes are TRBV6-5 and TRBJ1-2, with TRBD1 matching over 7 bases. With 11 bases clipped from V and 4 bases from J, the junction kept 7 bases outside the gene matches. Germline CDR1 and CDR2: MNHEY and SVGAGI. The length of the CDR3 is 12 residues. CDR3 loop: CAGTRQGYGYTF. The CDR3 DNA follows: TGTGCCGGAACGAGACAGGGCTATGGCTACACCTTC.

The chain links TRBV5-4 to TRBJ2-1, with 9 bases matching TRBD2. CDR3 length equals 16 residues. The V and J ends lost 4 bases and 2 bases, in that order; junction bases with no gene match: 7. Germline assignment: CDR1 SGHNT and CDR2 YYREEE (reference sequence). The CDR3 bases are TGTGCCAGCAGCGGAACGACTAGCGGAGCCTACAATGAGCAGTTCTTC. It is translated as CASSGTTSGAYNEQFF.

The chain combines TRBV2 with TRBJ2-1; D is unclear. V gave up 3 bases and J gave up 7 bases, with 16 bases separating them. CDR3 length: 15 amino acids. Germline CDR1 SNHLY, CDR2 FYNNEI. The DNA of the CDR3 is TGTGCCAGCAGTGAGGAGACTCTCAATAGGAATGAGCAGTTCTTC. Translated: CASSEETLNRNEQFF.

This rearrangement joins TRBV9 to TRBJ2-1, with 9 bases lining up with TRBD2. CDR3 length equals 15 residues. V dropped 7 bases and J dropped 7; count of bases not matched to a gene: 12. Per the germline V gene, CDR1 is SGDLS and CDR2 is YYNGEE. Written as DNA, the CDR3 is TGTGCCAGCGCGGGGAGAGGCCTAGCGGGGAATGAGCAGTTCTTC. As protein: CASAGRGLAGNEQFF.

The chain employs TRBV27 and TRBJ1-4; D is unresolved. V was pared by 2 bases and J by 5 bases, with 6 bases between. This CDR3 spans 13 amino acids. CDR1 MNHEY and CDR2 SMNVEV come from the germline V gene (reference sequence). CDR3 amino acids: CASSLSRNEKLFF. The CDR3 DNA sequence: TGTGCCAGCAGTTTAAGTCGGAATGAAAAACTGTTTTTT.

The J gene is TRBJ2-3, the V gene TRBV2; D unresolved. The CDR3 has 12 amino acids. Trimming took off 5 bases at V and 14 bases at J, with 17 bases between the two ends. Germline values: CDR1 SNHLY, CDR2 FYNNEI. The CDR3 is CASSPRPLHRYF. CDR3 DNA: TGTGCCAGCAGTCCTAGACCACTCCACCGGTATTTT.

This clone was seen once. The chain couples TRBV28 to TRBJ2-7, with D possibly being TRBD1 (6 bases). Trimming took off 3 bases at V and 1 base at J, with 19 bases between the two ends. This CDR3 spans 17 amino acids. CDR1 MDHEN and CDR2 SYDVKM come from the germline V gene. CDR3 sequence: CASSFLTQGRRSYEQYF. DNA for the CDR3: TGTGCCAGCAGTTTCCTCACCCAGGGGCGCCGATCCTACGAGCAGTACTTC.

Here the CDR3 reads CASSPPNTEEAFF. The CDR3 region has the DNA TGTGCCAGCTCACCACCGAACACGGAGGAAGCTTTCTTT. This chain uses TRBV18 with TRBJ1-1, with unresolved D. CDR3 size: 13 residues. V shed 0 bases and J shed 8 bases, with 10 bases lying between them. In germline, CDR1 is KGHSH, CDR2 LQKENI.

Remarks on this clone: This specimen includes other DNA sequences encoding the same CDR3. The chain joins TRBV5-4 to TRBJ2-1; maybe TRBD1 (5 bases). Trimming left V 0 bases short and J 1 base short, with 8 bases between. Germline V lookup: CDR1 SGHNT, CDR2 YYREEE (reference sequence). This CDR3 spans 15 amino acids. Written as DNA, the CDR3 is TGTGCCAGCAGCTTGGGGGGCTCATCCTACAATGAGCAGTTCTTC. Protein: CASSLGGSSYNEQFF.

This clone was detected once. The gene calls are TRBV3-1 (or the pseudogene TRBV3-2) and TRBJ2-7, with D perhaps TRBD2 (5 bases). This CDR3 spans 15 amino acids. V was clipped by 2 bases and J by 0 bases, with 11 bases between them. Germline V lookup: CDR1 LGHDT, CDR2 YNNKEL (reference sequence). The CDR3 bases are TGTGCCAGCAGCCAAATGGGAGATTTCTCCTACGAGCAGTACTTC. It translates to CASSQMGDFSYEQYF.

The genes are TRBV14 and TRBJ2-2, with TRBD1 matching over 11 bases. The germline gives CDR1 SGHDN, CDR2 FVKESK. V was pared by 4 bases and J by 6 bases, with 13 bases of the junction left unmatched. This CDR3 contains 18 residues. Here the CDR3 DNA reads TGTGCCAGCAGCCGCGGACAGGGGGCATCTTTCTGGGCCGGGGAGCTGTTTTTT. This codes for CASSRGQGASFWAGELFF.

V is TRBV11-3 and J is TRBJ1-1, with D maybe TRBD1 (5 bases). Germline CDR1 SGHNT, CDR2 YENEEA. The CDR3 spans 14 residues. Trimming pared 2 bases from V and 2 bases from J, leaving 9 bases between. CDR3 coding DNA: TGTGCCAGCAGCTTAAGCCAGGGCAACACTGAAGCTTTCTTT. Translating gives CASSLSQGNTEAFF.

The chain carries TRBV2 and TRBJ2-4; TRBD1 agrees at 10 bases. The CDR3 contains 17 residues. V lost 2 bases to trimming and J lost 5 bases; unmatched junction nucleotides: 9. CDR1 and CDR2 from the germline V gene are SNHLY and FYNNEI. The CDR3 is CASSERAYGTGENIQYF. DNA of the CDR3: TGTGCCAGCAGTGAAAGGGCCTACGGGACAGGGGAAAACATTCAGTACTTC.

The chain uses TRBV10-3 and TRBJ2-1, with 8 bases that match TRBD2. V lost 6 bases and J lost 0; bases outside the gene matches: 4. The germline V gene encodes CDR1 ENHRY and CDR2 SYGVKD. The length of the CDR3 is 15 residues. Written as DNA, the CDR3 is TGTGCCATCAGGGTAGCGGGGAGCTCCTACAATGAGCAGTTCTTC. This codes for CAIRVAGSSYNEQFF.

The gene calls are TRBV6-2 or TRBV6-3 and TRBJ2-3; D perhaps matches TRBD2 (7 bases). The germline V gene encodes CDR1 MNHEY and CDR2 SVGEGT. Between the trimmed V and J ends, which lost 4 bases and 0 bases, there was a span of 17 bases. This CDR3 contains 17 residues. As DNA, the CDR3 is TGTGCCAGCAGTTCCCAACCGGGGGGCCCCAGCACAGATACGCAGTATTTT. Amino acid sequence: CASSSQPGGPSTDTQYF.

This clone occurred once. The chain couples TRBV18 to TRBJ2-3; 11 bases map to TRBD2. With 3 bases clipped from V and 4 bases from J, the junction kept 3 bases outside the gene matches. The CDR3 sequence is 15 residues long. Germline assignment: CDR1 KGHSH and CDR2 LQKENI. In DNA form, the CDR3 reads TGTGCCAGCTCACCTTCGACTAGCGGGGCAGATACGCAGTATTTT. It yields the protein CASSPSTSGADTQYF.

This sequence joins TRBV28 and TRBJ2-5; D is perhaps TRBD1 (6 bases). CDR1 is MDHEN and CDR2 is SYDVKM in the germline V gene. V lost 4 bases and J lost 5, with 8 bases in between. The CDR3 covers 12 residues. The CDR3 here is CASSSQGETQYF. Here the CDR3 DNA reads TGTGCCAGCAGTTCCCAGGGGGAGACCCAGTACTTC.